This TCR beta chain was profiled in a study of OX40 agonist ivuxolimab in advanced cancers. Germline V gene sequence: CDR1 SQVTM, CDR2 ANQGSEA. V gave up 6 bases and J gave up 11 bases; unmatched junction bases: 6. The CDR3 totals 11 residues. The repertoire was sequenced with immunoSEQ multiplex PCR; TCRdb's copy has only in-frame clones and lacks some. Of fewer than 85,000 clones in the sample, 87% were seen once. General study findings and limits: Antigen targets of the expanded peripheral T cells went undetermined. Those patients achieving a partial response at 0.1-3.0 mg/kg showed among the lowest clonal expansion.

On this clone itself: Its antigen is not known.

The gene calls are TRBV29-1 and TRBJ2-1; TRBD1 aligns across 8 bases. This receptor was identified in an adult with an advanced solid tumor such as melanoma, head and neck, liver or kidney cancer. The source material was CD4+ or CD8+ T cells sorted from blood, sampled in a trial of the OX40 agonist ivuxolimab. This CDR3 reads CSVYRGAKQFF. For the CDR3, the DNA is TGCAGCGTATACAGGGGGGCCAAGCAGTTCTTC.